A selection of T cell receptor beta chains follows, all from one sample in a study of vaccination and CD4 T cells after COVID-19. TCRdb reanalysed the PCR reads using MiXCR and keeps one entry per CDR3 protein. The repertoire has around 15,000 distinct CDR3 sequences, 65% to 75% of them found once; the top ten carry about 17%. Their recognized antigens are unknown. Material for sequencing was CD4+ T cells from blood, cultured in vitro. All receptors derive from a human donor who had recovered from COVID-19. The CDR3 runs from the conserved cysteine through the conserved F or W. Fields, in order: CDR3 length, V gene, CDR3 protein.

CDR3 length: 17
V gene: TRBV20-1
CDR3 protein: CSARRTSGRVGGETQYF

CDR3 length: 14
V gene: TRBV20-1
CDR3 protein: CSANGQGWQETQYF

CDR3 length: 14
V gene: TRBV7-2
CDR3 protein: CASSIGTVGAPLHF

CDR3 length: 12
V gene: TRBV20-1
CDR3 protein: CSATDGNYGYTF

CDR3 length: 14
V gene: TRBV7-2
CDR3 protein: CASSVRRKDQPQHF

CDR3 length: 16
V gene: TRBV2
CDR3 protein: CASSARTRVGNQPQHF

CDR3 length: 12
V gene: TRBV7-2
CDR3 protein: CASSSAGWGYTF

CDR3 length: 15
V gene: TRBV6-5
CDR3 protein: CASSYSIGDKAGYTF

CDR3 length: 15
V gene: TRBV24-1
CDR3 protein: CATGPSRGPGREQFF

CDR3 length: 16
V gene: TRBV11-2
CDR3 protein: CASSPRGQGIRETQYF

CDR3 length: 16
V gene: TRBV27
CDR3 protein: CASSLSTARKNTEAFF

CDR3 length: 13
V gene: TRBV20-1
CDR3 protein: CSAKLAGAAEQYF

CDR3 length: 13
V gene: TRBV7-2
CDR3 protein: CASSSSIGNTIYF

CDR3 length: 15
V gene: TRBV20-1
CDR3 protein: CSARFGGQGRDEQFF

CDR3 length: 17
V gene: TRBV6-5
CDR3 protein: CASSYIGLRVMYTEAFF

CDR3 length: 14
V gene: TRBV20-1
CDR3 protein: CSARPGQQSTEAFF

CDR3 length: 13
V gene: TRBV15
CDR3 protein: CATSLQGAYEQYF

CDR3 length: 16
V gene: TRBV15
CDR3 protein: CATSRDSFGQNTEAFF

CDR3 length: 13
V gene: TRBV19
CDR3 protein: CASSQGRAWGYTF

CDR3 length: 15
V gene: TRBV7-3
CDR3 protein: CASSLTAGVGYGYTF

CDR3 length: 13
V gene: TRBV7-3
CDR3 protein: CASSSSEGQPQHF

CDR3 length: 15
V gene: TRBV7-2
CDR3 protein: CASSLGDGGTYEQYF

CDR3 length: 12
V gene: TRBV20-1
CDR3 protein: CSARQGDTEAFF

CDR3 length: 15
V gene: TRBV20-1
CDR3 protein: CSARDYQQGSSPLHF